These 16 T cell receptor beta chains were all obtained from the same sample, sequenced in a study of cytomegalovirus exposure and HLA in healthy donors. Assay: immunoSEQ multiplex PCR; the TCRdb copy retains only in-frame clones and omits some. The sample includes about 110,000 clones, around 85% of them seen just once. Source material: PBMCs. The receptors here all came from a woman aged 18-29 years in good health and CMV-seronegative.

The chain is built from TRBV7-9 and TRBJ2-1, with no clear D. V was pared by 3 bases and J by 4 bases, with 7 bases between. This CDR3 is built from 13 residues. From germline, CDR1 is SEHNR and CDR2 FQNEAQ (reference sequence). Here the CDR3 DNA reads TGTGCCAGCAGCTTGGGCAGGTACAATGAGCAGTTCTTC. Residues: CASSLGRYNEQFF.

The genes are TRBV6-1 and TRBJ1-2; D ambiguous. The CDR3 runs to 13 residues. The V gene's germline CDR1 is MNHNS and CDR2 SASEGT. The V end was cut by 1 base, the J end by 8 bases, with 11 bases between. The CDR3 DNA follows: TGTGCCAGCAGTGAAGACCCTCAAAGCGGCTACACCTTC. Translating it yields CASSEDPQSGYTF.

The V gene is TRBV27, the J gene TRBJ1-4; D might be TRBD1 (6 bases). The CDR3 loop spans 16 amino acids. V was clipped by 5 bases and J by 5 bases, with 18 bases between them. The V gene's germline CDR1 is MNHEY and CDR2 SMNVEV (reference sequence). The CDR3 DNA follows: TGTGCCAGCAGTGCATCAGGGGTCGCAGGAAATGAAAAACTGTTTTTT. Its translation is CASSASGVAGNEKLFF.

CDR3 sequence (DNA): TGTGCCAGCAGTACCGGGACAGGGGGCCGTGGAAACACCATATATTTT. Protein product: CASSTGTGGRGNTIYF. The chain recombines TRBV28 with TRBJ1-3, with 12 bases matching TRBD1. The CDR3 is 16 residues long. CDR1 and CDR2 from the germline V gene are MDHEN and SYDVKM. After removal of 5 bases from V and 3 bases from J, the junction contained 5 bases not matched to a gene.

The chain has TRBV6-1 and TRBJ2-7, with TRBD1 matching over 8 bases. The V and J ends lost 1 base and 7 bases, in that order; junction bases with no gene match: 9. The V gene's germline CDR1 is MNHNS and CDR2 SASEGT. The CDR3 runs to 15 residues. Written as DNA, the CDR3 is TGTGCCAGCAGTGAAGTTAACAGGGGGATTGAGGAGCAGTACTTC. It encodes CASSEVNRGIEEQYF.

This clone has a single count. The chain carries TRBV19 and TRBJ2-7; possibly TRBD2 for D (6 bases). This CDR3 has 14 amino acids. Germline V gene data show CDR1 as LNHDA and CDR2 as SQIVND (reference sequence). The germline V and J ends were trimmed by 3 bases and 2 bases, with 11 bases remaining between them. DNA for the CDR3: TGTGCCAGTAGTATGGCGGGGTCCCCCTACGAGCAGTACTTC. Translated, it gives CASSMAGSPYEQYF.

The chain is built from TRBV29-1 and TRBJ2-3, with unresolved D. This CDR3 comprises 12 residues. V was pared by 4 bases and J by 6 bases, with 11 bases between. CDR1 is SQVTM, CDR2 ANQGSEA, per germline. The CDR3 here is CSVVHYYDTQYF. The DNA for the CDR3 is TGCAGCGTTGTCCACTATTATGATACGCAGTATTTT.

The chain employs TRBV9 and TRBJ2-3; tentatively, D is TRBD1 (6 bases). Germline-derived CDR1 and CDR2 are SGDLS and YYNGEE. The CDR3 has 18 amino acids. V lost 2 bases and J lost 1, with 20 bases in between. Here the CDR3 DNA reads TGTGCCAGCAGCGTCGTCTACAGGGAAGGGTGCGGCACAGATACGCAGTATTTT. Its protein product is CASSVVYREGCGTDTQYF.

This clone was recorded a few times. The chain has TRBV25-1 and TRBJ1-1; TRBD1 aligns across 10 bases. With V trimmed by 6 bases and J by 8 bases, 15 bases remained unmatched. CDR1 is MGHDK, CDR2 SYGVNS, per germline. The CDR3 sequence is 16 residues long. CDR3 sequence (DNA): TGTGCCAGCAGCGTACAGAGGGACAGGGGAGCTGAGGAAGCTTTCTTT. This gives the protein CASSVQRDRGAEEAFF.

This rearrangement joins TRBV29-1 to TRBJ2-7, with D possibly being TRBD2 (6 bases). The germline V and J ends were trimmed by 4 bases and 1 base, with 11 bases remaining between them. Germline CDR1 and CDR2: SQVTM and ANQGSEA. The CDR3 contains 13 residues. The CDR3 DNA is TGCAGCGTTGTCTGGGACTTTTCCTACGAGCAGTACTTC. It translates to CSVVWDFSYEQYF.

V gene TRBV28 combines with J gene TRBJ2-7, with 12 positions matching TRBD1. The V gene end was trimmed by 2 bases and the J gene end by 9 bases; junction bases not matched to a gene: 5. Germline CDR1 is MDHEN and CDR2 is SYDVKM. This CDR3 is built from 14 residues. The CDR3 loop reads CASSLGTGGLGQYF. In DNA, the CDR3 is TGTGCCAGCAGTTTAGGGACAGGGGGCCTCGGGCAGTACTTC.

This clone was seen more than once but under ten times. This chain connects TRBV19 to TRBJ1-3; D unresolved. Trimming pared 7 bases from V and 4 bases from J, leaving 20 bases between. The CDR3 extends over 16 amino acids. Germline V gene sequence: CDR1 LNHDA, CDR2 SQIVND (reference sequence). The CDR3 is CASTLSRAFTGNTIYF. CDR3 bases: TGTGCCAGTACCCTCTCGAGGGCGTTTACCGGAAACACCATATATTTT.

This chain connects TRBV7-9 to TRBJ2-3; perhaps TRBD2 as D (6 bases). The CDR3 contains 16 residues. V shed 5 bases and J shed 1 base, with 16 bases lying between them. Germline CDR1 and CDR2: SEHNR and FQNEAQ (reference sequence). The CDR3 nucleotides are TGTGCCAGCAGCCCGAGGGGCGGGGACCGCACAGATACGCAGTATTTT. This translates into CASSPRGGDRTDTQYF.

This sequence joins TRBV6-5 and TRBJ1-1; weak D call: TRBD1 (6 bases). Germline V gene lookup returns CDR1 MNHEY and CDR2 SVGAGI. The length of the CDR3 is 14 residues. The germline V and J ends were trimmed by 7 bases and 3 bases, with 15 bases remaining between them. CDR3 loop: CASKGGGTHTEAFF. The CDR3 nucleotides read TGTGCCAGCAAGGGAGGGGGGACGCACACTGAAGCTTTCTTT.

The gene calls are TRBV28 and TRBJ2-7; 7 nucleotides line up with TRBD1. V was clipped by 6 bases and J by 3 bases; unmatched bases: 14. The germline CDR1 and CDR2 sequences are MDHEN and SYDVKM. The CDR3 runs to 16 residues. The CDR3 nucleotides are TGTGCCAGCAGCCAAAACAGGGGACCGGAAAACTACGAGCAGTACTTC. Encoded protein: CASSQNRGPENYEQYF. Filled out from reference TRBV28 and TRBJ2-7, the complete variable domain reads DVKVTQSSRYLVKRTGEKVFLECVQDMDHENMFWYRQDPGLGLRLIYFSYDVKMKEKGDIPEGYSVSREKKERFSLILESASTNQTSMYLCASSQNRGPENYEQYFGPGTRLTVT.

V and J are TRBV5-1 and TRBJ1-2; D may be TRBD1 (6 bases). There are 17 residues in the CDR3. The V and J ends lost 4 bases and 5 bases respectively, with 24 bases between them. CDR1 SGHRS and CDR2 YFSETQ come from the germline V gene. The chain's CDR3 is CASSAGTGYREKYGYTF. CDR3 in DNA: TGCGCCAGCAGCGCAGGTACAGGGTATCGAGAAAAATATGGCTACACCTTC.